The rows below give T cell receptor beta chains drawn from one sample of a study of neurological immune-mediated disorders. TCRdb re-called the 5' RACE reads through MiXCR, storing one row per CDR3 protein. The data contain fewer than 110,000 distinct CDR3 sequences, under 14% of them seen just once; the ten biggest clones take up under 4%. Sequences were obtained from PBMCs. The receptor set was obtained from a female donor with HTLV-1-associated myelopathy (HAM/TSP). Both conserved end residues are part of each CDR3. The D gene is left open where the match is weak. Only some rows state a clone size, as once, few, many or a class for expanded clones.

clone size	V gene	J gene	D gene	CDR3 DNA	CDR3 protein
many	TRBV9	TRBJ2-1	TRBD2	TGTGCCAGCAGCGTATCCGGGTCTAGCGGGGGCAATGAGCAGTTCTTC	CASSVSGSSGGNEQFF
many	TRBV5-1	TRBJ2-3	TRBD2	TGCGCCAGCAGCTTTAGCGGGGGGAGCACAGATACGCAGTATTTT	CASSFSGGSTDTQYF
many	TRBV5-6	TRBJ2-7	NA	TGTGCCAGCAGCGTGGATGTGGTGGACGAGCAGTACTTC	CASSVDVVDEQYF
many	TRBV3-1	TRBJ2-6	NA	TGTGCCAGCACCGGACAGAGCTCTGGGGCCAACGTCCTGACTTTC	CASTGQSSGANVLTF
many	TRBV4-1	TRBJ1-1	NA	TGCGCCAGCAGCCAAGACTGGGGTGTCTCGAACACTGAAGCTTTCTTT	CASSQDWGVSNTEAFF
NA	TRBV29-1	TRBJ2-1	NA	TGCAGCGTTGAGGGGGGCTCCTACAATGAGCAGTTCTTC	CSVEGGSYNEQFF
many	TRBV5-1	TRBJ2-7	NA	TGCGCCAGCAGCTTGGTCATCGGGAGACAGGGCCCCTACGAGCAGTACTTC	CASSLVIGRQGPYEQYF
many	TRBV12-3/TRBV12-4	TRBJ1-1	NA	TGTGCCAGCAGTTTAAACCCCTCCGGCGACACTGAAGCTTTCTTT	CASSLNPSGDTEAFF
many	TRBV6-1	TRBJ2-1	TRBD2	TGTGCCAGCAGTGAATCGGCGGGGGTATACAATGAGCAGTTCTTC	CASSESAGVYNEQFF
many	TRBV28	TRBJ2-3	TRBD2	TGTGCCAGCAACCTCGGCGGGGGGGGATCAGATACGCAGTATTTT	CASNLGGGGSDTQYF
many	TRBV20-1	TRBJ2-1	NA	TGCAGTGCTAGAGACGGCAGAACCCTTTCCAATGAGCAGTTCTTC	CSARDGRTLSNEQFF
many	TRBV5-1	TRBJ1-5	NA	TGCGCCAGCAGCTTGTCGGGCGGGGTTAATCAGCCCCAGCATTTT	CASSLSGGVNQPQHF
many	TRBV5-1	TRBJ1-5	NA	TGCGCCAGCAGCGGAAATCAGCCCCAGCATTTT	CASSGNQPQHF
many	TRBV29-1	TRBJ2-2	TRBD1	TGCAGCGTTGACGAGGGGGCGGCCGGGGAGCTGTTTTTT	CSVDEGAAGELFF
many	TRBV7-2	TRBJ2-1	NA	TGTGCCAGCAGCACCTTTAGCGGCTCCTACAATGAGCAGTTCTTC	CASSTFSGSYNEQFF
many	TRBV4-2	TRBJ2-4	NA	TGTGCCAGCAGCCAAGGGGACGCCGAGATCCAAAACATTCAGTACTTC	CASSQGDAEIQNIQYF
few	TRBV28	TRBJ1-3	NA	TGTGCCAGCAGTTTAAGATTCTCTGGAAACACCATATATTTT	CASSLRFSGNTIYF
many	TRBV7-8	TRBJ2-7	NA	TGTGCCAGCAGCCTCGGGGGGCTGGGGGAGCAGTACTTC	CASSLGGLGEQYF
many	TRBV20-1	TRBJ2-7	TRBD2	TGCAGTGCAGCAACTAGCGGGGGGACCGACGAGCAGTACTTC	CSAATSGGTDEQYF
many	TRBV5-1	TRBJ2-3	TRBD1	TGCGCCAGCAGTTGGCCTCAGGGACAGGGCGGGGGAAGGGGCACAGATACGCAGTATTTT	CASSWPQGQGGGRGTDTQYF